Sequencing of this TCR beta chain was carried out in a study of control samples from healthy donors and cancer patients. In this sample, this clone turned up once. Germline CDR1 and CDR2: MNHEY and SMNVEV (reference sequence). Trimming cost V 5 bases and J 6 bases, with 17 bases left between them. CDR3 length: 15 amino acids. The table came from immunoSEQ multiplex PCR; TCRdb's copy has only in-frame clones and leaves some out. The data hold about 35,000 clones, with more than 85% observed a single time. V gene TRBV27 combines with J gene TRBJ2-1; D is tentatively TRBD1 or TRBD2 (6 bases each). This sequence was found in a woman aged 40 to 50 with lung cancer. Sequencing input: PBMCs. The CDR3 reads CASSPTGGVTNEQFF. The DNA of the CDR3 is TGTGCCAGCAGTCCTACCGGGGGCGTCACCAATGAGCAGTTCTTC.